The 26 T cell receptor beta chains given below trace back to one sample, sequenced in a study of radiotherapy plus CTLA-4 blockade in lung cancer. Generated by immunoSEQ multiplex PCR, the TCRdb table keeps only in-frame clones and is missing some. This table has approximately 94,000 clones, about four fifths appearing once. The specimen comprised peripheral blood, sampled from a patient treated with radiotherapy plus ipilimumab. The source of these receptors is a human donor with non-small cell lung cancer that progressed on radiotherapy plus ipilimumab.

The chain has TRBV29-1 and TRBJ2-7; D may be TRBD1 (6 bases). Germline-derived CDR1 and CDR2 are SQVTM and ANQGSEA. The CDR3 is 11 residues long. The germline V and J ends were trimmed by 6 bases and 6 bases, with 12 bases remaining between them. CDR3 region: CSVTTGFEQYF. CDR3 nucleotide sequence: TGCAGCGTGACAACAGGGTTCGAGCAGTACTTC.

This rearrangement joins TRBV9 to TRBJ2-5; D not certain. V lost 0 bases and J lost 5, with 8 bases in between. The length of the CDR3 is 13 residues. Germline CDR1 SGDLS, CDR2 YYNGEE. The CDR3 loop reads CASSVAGPETQYF. The CDR3 bases are TGTGCCAGCAGCGTAGCAGGTCCGGAGACCCAGTACTTC.

This CDR3 is CASSLSSRAGTNTGELFF. The CDR3 DNA sequence: TGTGCCAGCAGTTTATCTTCTCGGGCAGGCACGAACACCGGGGAGCTGTTTTTT. The chain carries TRBV27 and TRBJ2-2; D uncertain. With 0 bases removed from V and 0 bases from J, the gap between germline ends came to 14 bases. Germline assignment: CDR1 MNHEY and CDR2 SMNVEV (reference sequence). The CDR3 spans 18 residues.

This sequence joins TRBV5-1 and TRBJ2-5, with 9 nucleotides matching TRBD1. Germline V lookup: CDR1 SGHRS, CDR2 YFSETQ. Trimming at V came to 4 bases and at J to 0 bases, leaving 7 bases not matched to a gene. This CDR3 is built from 16 residues. The CDR3: CASSATGTGYQETQYF. The DNA of the CDR3 is TGCGCCAGCAGCGCTACCGGGACAGGGTACCAAGAGACCCAGTACTTC.

This sequence joins TRBV28 and TRBJ2-1; TRBD2 agrees at 14 bases. CDR1 is MDHEN, CDR2 SYDVKM, per germline. The V and J ends lost 4 bases and 7 bases, in that order; junction bases with no gene match: 18. The CDR3 sequence is 20 residues long. The CDR3 nucleotides read TGTGCCAGCAGTTCAACCCGGGGACTAGCGGGAGCGGGCGTCGGTAATGAGCAGTTCTTC. As protein: CASSSTRGLAGAGVGNEQFF.

The rearrangement uses TRBV30 and TRBJ2-1, with D perhaps TRBD2 (5 bases). Germline V gene sequence: CDR1 GTSNPN, CDR2 SVGIG (reference sequence). V lost 4 bases and J lost 4, with 20 bases in between. The CDR3 runs to 16 residues. The CDR3 DNA sequence: TGTGCCTGGACCCGAAATGGACGTCGAGGGTACAATGAGCAGTTCTTC. Amino acids: CAWTRNGRRGYNEQFF.

V is TRBV27 and J is TRBJ1-4; maybe TRBD1 (6 bases). This CDR3 region has 13 residues. Germline-derived CDR1 and CDR2 are MNHEY and SMNVEV (reference sequence). The germline V and J ends were trimmed by 2 bases and 10 bases, with 11 bases remaining between them. The CDR3 spells CASSLGRGGKLFF. CDR3 sequence (DNA): TGTGCCAGCAGTTTAGGTAGGGGGGGAAAACTGTTTTTT.

The gene calls are TRBV11-2 and TRBJ2-7; 12 bases are a match to TRBD1. Germline CDR1 reads SGHAT; CDR2 reads FQNNGV. The CDR3 consists of 16 residues. The trim removed 4 bases at V and 3 bases at J, leaving 7 bases unmatched. CDR3 sequence reads: CASSSLRDRGHYEQYV. The CDR3 DNA follows: TGTGCCAGCAGCTCTCTACGGGACAGGGGGCACTACGAGCAGTACGTC.

The chain carries TRBV11-2 and TRBJ1-3; D unclear. Trimming removed 0 bases from V and 0 bases from J, with 6 bases in between. The length of the CDR3 is 15 residues. Germline V gives CDR1 SGHAT, CDR2 FQNNGV. The CDR3 is CASSLDPLSGNTIYF. The CDR3 bases are TGTGCCAGCAGCTTAGATCCACTCTCTGGAAACACCATATATTTT.

This rearrangement joins TRBV6-1 to TRBJ1-4, with no clear D. This CDR3 is built from 15 residues. The germline CDR1 and CDR2 sequences are MNHNS and SASEGT. Trimming pared 4 bases from V and 0 bases from J, leaving 9 bases between. The CDR3 nucleotides read TGTGCCAGCAGTGCAGAGGACGCAACTAATGAAAAACTGTTTTTT. Translated: CASSAEDATNEKLFF.

This sequence joins TRBV28 and TRBJ1-5; 7 bases fit TRBD1. The J segment lost 4 bases and the V segment lost 3 bases, leaving 9 bases of the junction unmatched. CDR3 length: 16 amino acids. CDR1 MDHEN and CDR2 SYDVKM come from the germline V gene. The CDR3 nucleotides are TGTGCCAGCAGTTTGATACCGGGACAGATGAATCAGCCCCAGCATTTT. Protein: CASSLIPGQMNQPQHF. Based on the CDR3 plus reference TRBV28 and TRBJ1-5, the full variable domain is DVKVTQSSRYLVKRTGEKVFLECVQDMDHENMFWYRQDPGLGLRLIYFSYDVKMKEKGDIPEGYSVSREKKERFSLILESASTNQTSMYLCASSLIPGQMNQPQHFGDGTRLSIL.

CDR3 DNA sequence: TGCGCCAGCAGCCCGGGACAGGGCGCTGGGGGCTACACCTTC. Translation gives CASSPGQGAGGYTF. J is TRBJ1-2 and V is TRBV4-1; TRBD1 aligns across 9 bases. Germline-derived CDR1 and CDR2 are MGHRA and YSYEKL. This CDR3 is 14 amino acids long. Trimming took 4 bases from V and 8 from J; bases not matched to a gene: 8.

For the CDR3, the DNA is TGTGCCAGCGGACCGGACATAACAGGCAATCAGCCCCAGCATTTT. Protein: CASGPDITGNQPQHF. The V and J genes are TRBV27 and TRBJ1-5; perhaps TRBD1 as D (5 bases). Germline values: CDR1 MNHEY, CDR2 SMNVEV (reference sequence). CDR3 length equals 15 residues. Trimming took off 8 bases at V and 2 bases at J, with 16 bases between the two ends.

This clone was seen many times. The V and J genes are TRBV19 and TRBJ2-1; no definite D call. The germline V and J ends were trimmed by 3 bases and 0 bases, with 15 bases remaining between them. Germline lookup yields CDR1 LNHDA and CDR2 SQIVND (reference sequence). The CDR3 contains 17 residues. CDR3 residues: CASSMELGLSSYNEQFF. The CDR3 region has the DNA TGTGCCAGTAGTATGGAGCTCGGGTTGAGCTCCTACAATGAGCAGTTCTTC.

This chain links TRBV7-9 with TRBJ1-1; 7 positions match TRBD1. Germline V gives CDR1 SEHNR, CDR2 FQNEAQ (reference sequence). The ends lost 5 bases at V and 1 base at J; junction bases unmatched: 7. This CDR3 contains 15 residues. CDR3 DNA sequence: TGTGCCAGCAGCCCCCGAGGGACAGAGAACACTGAAGCTTTCTTT. This translates into CASSPRGTENTEAFF.

This chain links TRBV6-5 with TRBJ2-2; D perhaps matches TRBD2 (6 bases). The CDR3 spans 15 residues. Trimming stripped 7 bases from V and 5 bases from J, with 17 bases between. CDR1 MNHEY and CDR2 SVGAGI come from the germline V gene. The CDR3 region is CASKKGGQTTGELFF. CDR3 coding DNA: TGTGCCAGCAAAAAAGGAGGGCAGACGACCGGGGAGCTGTTTTTT.

The chain is built from TRBV15 and TRBJ2-1, with D uncertain. This CDR3 has 16 residues. Germline CDR1 and CDR2: LNHNV and YYDKDF (reference sequence). The germline V and J ends were trimmed by 3 bases and 0 bases, with 12 bases remaining between them. The DNA for the CDR3 is TGTGCCACCAGCAGTCTCAGATCGGGCTCCTACAATGAGCAGTTCTTC. Encoded protein: CATSSLRSGSYNEQFF.

V usage is TRBV9 and J usage is TRBJ2-1, with D tentatively TRBD2 (5 bases). CDR1 and CDR2 (germline): SGDLS, YYNGEE. The CDR3 runs 16 residues. V was shortened by 3 bases and J by 0 bases, with 13 bases between the two germline ends. The CDR3 protein is CASSGISGSSYNEQFF. The CDR3 bases are TGTGCCAGCAGCGGAATAAGCGGAAGCTCCTACAATGAGCAGTTCTTC.

The chain employs TRBV28 and TRBJ1-2; possible D gene TRBD1, 6 bases. This CDR3 has 13 residues. Germline V gives CDR1 MDHEN, CDR2 SYDVKM. V lost 5 bases, J lost 7 bases, and 14 bases lay in between. CDR3 region: CASSPDRGGGYTF. The CDR3 coding sequence is TGTGCCAGCAGTCCCGACAGAGGGGGTGGCTACACCTTC.

This sequence joins TRBV5-6 and TRBJ1-5; TRBD1 agrees at 7 bases. Unmatched junction bases numbered 12, after V lost 3 bases and J lost 6 bases. The V gene's germline CDR1 is SGHDT and CDR2 YYEEEE. The CDR3 length is 16 residues. The CDR3 coding sequence is TGTGCCAGCAGCTCCACCCGACAGGGTCTCGGTCAGCCCCAGCATTTT. It specifies CASSSTRQGLGQPQHF. Variable domain in full (rest from reference TRBV5-6 and TRBJ1-5): DAGVTQSPTHLIKTRGQQVTLRCSPKSGHDTVSWYQQALGQGPQFIFQYYEEEERQRGNFPDRFSGHQFPNYSSELNVNALLLGDSALYLCASSSTRQGLGQPQHFGDGTRLSIL.

The V call is TRBV28, the J call TRBJ2-3; 11 nucleotides line up with TRBD2. The length of the CDR3 is 16 residues. Germline V gene lookup returns CDR1 MDHEN and CDR2 SYDVKM. With 3 bases clipped from V and 4 bases from J, the junction kept 6 bases outside the gene matches. The CDR3 nucleotides read TGTGCCAGCAGTTTCCAACTAGCGGGAGCGGCAGATACGCAGTATTTT. This sequence encodes CASSFQLAGAADTQYF.

The gene calls are TRBV9 and TRBJ1-2, with 9 bases aligning to TRBD1. Germline CDR1 is SGDLS and CDR2 is YYNGEE. The CDR3 is 15 amino acids. V dropped 3 bases and J dropped 0; count of bases not matched to a gene: 3. The CDR3 region has the DNA TGTGCCAGCAGCGGGACAGGGGCTACTAACTATGGCTACACCTTC. It is translated as CASSGTGATNYGYTF.

This chain joins TRBV18 and TRBJ2-7; D is ambiguous. The V end lost 2 bases, the J end lost 0 bases, and 5 bases lay between the germline ends. The CDR3 loop spans 13 amino acids. In germline, CDR1 is KGHSH, CDR2 LQKENI. CDR3 sequence reads: CASSPADSYEQYF. The CDR3 bases are TGTGCCAGCTCACCAGCAGACTCCTACGAGCAGTACTTC.

The chain combines TRBV10-2 with TRBJ1-1, with D possibly being TRBD1 (5 bases). The germline CDR1 and CDR2 sequences are WSHSY and SAAADI. V dropped 7 bases and J dropped 5 bases, with 20 bases sitting between them. The CDR3 is 15 residues long. The CDR3 loop is CASNIRRGGVTEAFF. In DNA form, the CDR3 reads TGCGCCAGCAACATCAGACGGGGAGGGGTAACTGAAGCTTTCTTT.

The V gene is TRBV7-6, the J gene TRBJ2-1; a possible D gene is TRBD2 (5 bases). V was cut by 5 bases and J by 9 bases, with 14 bases left in between. Germline lookup yields CDR1 SGHVS and CDR2 FNYEAQ. There are 13 residues in the CDR3. CDR3 sequence reads: CASSTWTVSEQFF. The CDR3, as DNA: TGTGCCAGCAGCACATGGACTGTTAGTGAGCAGTTCTTC. The full variable domain, completed using reference TRBV7-6 and TRBJ2-1, is GAGVSQSPRYKVTKRGQDVALRCDPISGHVSLYWYRQALGQGPEFLTYFNYEAQQDKSGLPNDRFSAERPEGSISTLTIQRTEQRDSAMYRCASSTWTVSEQFFGPGTRLTVL.

The chain employs TRBV10-1 and TRBJ2-3, with 13 bases matching TRBD2. The CDR3 sequence is 16 residues long. V lost 5 bases to trimming and J lost 3 bases; unmatched junction nucleotides: 5. Germline V gene sequence: CDR1 WNHNN, CDR2 SYGVQD (reference sequence). The DNA of the CDR3 is TGCGCCAGCAGTCGGACTAGCGGGAGTGGGACAGATACGCAGTATTTT. This encodes CASSRTSGSGTDTQYF.